The 18 T cell receptor beta chains below all came from one sample that was sequenced in a study of beta chain features in type 1 diabetes (dated by TCRdb to 2016 to 2019). The library was generated by the immunoSEQ multiplex PCR assay. The entire isolated RNA was reverse transcribed using the High Capacity cDNA Reverse Transcription Kit, and thus expressed TCRB transcripts were sequenced. In TCRdb, the immuneACCESS table is reduced to in-frame sequences with V and J assigned. These tables do not hold every clone; where another copy was compared, an unresolved V gene accounts for under half, and the others remain unexplained. This sample holds under 500,000 clones; roughly 30% were observed only once. 0.065% of the sample is held by the ten biggest clonotypes. Material for sequencing was naive CD4+ T cells from blood. The intended sense of this specimen's cell subset or site label: true naive CD4+ T cells. The receptors here all came from a man in his late teens or twenties in good health.

This clone occurred once. V usage is TRBV28 and J usage is TRBJ1-5, with D unclear. Germline loops: CDR1 MDHEN, CDR2 SYDVKM. The germline V and J ends were trimmed by 2 bases and 0 bases, with 11 bases remaining between them. The CDR3 contains 16 residues. The CDR3: CASSLRVGYSNQPQHF. The CDR3 coding sequence is TGTGCCAGCAGTTTAAGAGTAGGCTATAGCAATCAGCCCCAGCATTTT.

V and J are TRBV29-1 and TRBJ2-2; 8 nucleotides line up with TRBD2. V gave up 1 base and J gave up 4 bases; unmatched junction bases: 5. The germline V gene has CDR1 SQVTM and CDR2 ANQGSEA. This CDR3 contains 15 residues. This CDR3 reads CSVEGSGAVTGELFF. The CDR3 DNA is TGCAGCGTTGAAGGTAGCGGGGCCGTCACCGGGGAGCTGTTTTTT.

This clone showed up just a few times. Other DNA sequences in this specimen translate into the identical CDR3. The rearrangement joins TRBV30 to TRBJ1-5; no firm D call. Germline lookup yields CDR1 GTSNPN and CDR2 SVGIG (reference sequence). This CDR3 contains 13 residues. Trimming pared 1 base from V and 1 base from J, leaving 5 bases between. Here the CDR3 reads CAWSGRSNQPQHF. As DNA, the CDR3 is TGTGCCTGGAGTGGACGGAGCAATCAGCCCCAGCATTTT.

The chain recombines TRBV7-9 with TRBJ1-4, with D maybe TRBD1 (6 bases). Germline values: CDR1 SEHNR, CDR2 FQNEAQ (reference sequence). Trimming removed 1 base from V and 8 bases from J, with 14 bases in between. CDR3 length: 15 amino acids. CDR3 protein: CASSLEGRDNEKLFF. The CDR3 bases are TGTGCCAGCAGCTTAGAGGGGAGGGACAACGAAAAACTGTTTTTT. The full variable domain, rest sourced from reference TRBV7-9 and TRBJ1-4, is DTGVSQNPRHKITKRGQNVTFRCDPISEHNRLYWYRQTLGQGPEFLTYFQNEAQLEKSRLLSDRFSAERPKGSFSTLEIQRTEQGDSAMYLCASSLEGRDNEKLFFGSGTQLSVL.

This chain joins TRBV7-8 and TRBJ1-5; 10 nucleotides agree with TRBD1. CDR1 is SGHVS and CDR2 is FQNEAQ in the germline V gene. This CDR3 region has 14 residues. V trimming: 6 bases; J trimming: 6 bases; junction bases outside the gene matches: 5. The CDR3 nucleotides read TGTGCCAGCAGTTTGGACAGGGGGTCTCAGCCCCAGCATTTT. It codes for CASSLDRGSQPQHF.

The chain couples TRBV28 to TRBJ1-4; D uncertain. Germline V lookup: CDR1 MDHEN, CDR2 SYDVKM. V lost 7 bases to trimming and J lost 6 bases, with 12 bases between them. This CDR3 is built from 13 residues. The CDR3: CASTRAGDEKLFF. The CDR3 DNA is TGTGCCAGCACTAGGGCAGGAGATGAAAAACTGTTTTTT.

The table lists this clone with a few counts. The chain has TRBV14 and TRBJ2-7; no clear D. The CDR3 sequence is 14 residues long. The germline CDR1 and CDR2 sequences are SGHDN and FVKESK. V dropped 5 bases and J dropped 4 bases, with 15 bases sitting between them. CDR3 DNA: TGTGCCAGCAGCGTCCTTAGGGAAAAGTACGAGCAGTACTTC. Its protein is CASSVLREKYEQYF.

This clone was seen only a few times. The chain is built from TRBV30 and TRBJ1-3; no clear D. This CDR3 region has 13 residues. Germline CDR1 GTSNPN, CDR2 SVGIG (reference sequence). V lost 2 bases to trimming and J lost 7 bases, with 12 bases between them. CDR3 residues: CAWSTGVRNTIYF. The CDR3 DNA sequence: TGTGCCTGGAGTACCGGGGTCCGGAACACCATATATTTT.

The gene calls are TRBV4-2 and TRBJ2-1, with D unresolved. The ends were cut back, 1 base at V and 0 bases at J, with 10 bases in the middle. CDR1 and CDR2 from the germline V gene are LGHNA and YNFKEQ. The CDR3 runs 16 residues. In DNA form, the CDR3 reads TGTGCCAGCAGCCAAGGACGACCAAGCTCCTACAATGAGCAGTTCTTC. Protein: CASSQGRPSSYNEQFF.

The J gene is TRBJ2-5, the V gene TRBV7-2, with D tentatively TRBD1 (5 bases). Germline CDR1 reads SGHTA; CDR2 reads FQGNSA. This CDR3 region has 14 residues. Trimming took 5 bases from V and 1 from J, leaving 11 bases between them. As DNA, the CDR3 is TGTGCCAGCAGCGCCACAGGAACCCAAGAGACCCAGTACTTC. This encodes CASSATGTQETQYF. Together with reference TRBV7-2 and TRBJ2-5, the CDR3 gives the full variable domain: GAGVSQSPSNKVTEKGKDVELRCDPISGHTALYWYRQSLGQGLEFLIYFQGNSAPDKSGLPSDRFSAERTGGSVSTLTIQRTQQEDSAVYLCASSATGTQETQYFGPGTRLLVL.

The chain carries TRBV4-1 and TRBJ2-1, with TRBD2 matching over 8 bases. J was trimmed by 7 bases and V by 3 bases; bases with no gene match: 14. Germline V gene sequence: CDR1 MGHRA, CDR2 YSYEKL. There are 17 residues in the CDR3. The CDR3 loop reads CASSQTPGTRAQNEQFF. The CDR3 region has the DNA TGCGCCAGCAGCCAGACGCCCGGGACTAGGGCTCAGAATGAGCAGTTCTTC.

This clone has just a few counts. The rearrangement joins TRBV27 to TRBJ2-7; possible D gene TRBD2, 6 bases. Germline CDR1 is MNHEY and CDR2 is SMNVEV (reference sequence). The V end was cut by 4 bases, the J end by 0 bases, with 16 bases between. This CDR3 region has 16 residues. The CDR3 reads CASSSTWRGSSYEQYF. CDR3 nucleotides: TGTGCCAGCAGTTCTACCTGGCGGGGAAGCTCCTACGAGCAGTACTTC.

The J gene is TRBJ2-7, the V gene TRBV7-9; D is perhaps TRBD2 (5 bases). Looked up from germline, CDR1 is SEHNR and CDR2 is FQNEAQ (reference sequence). The CDR3 length is 15 residues. V was cut by 5 bases and J by 6 bases, with 20 bases left in between. CDR3 nucleotide sequence: TGTGCCAGCAGCCATCCGGGGTACGACTTGGGCGAGCAGTACTTC. Protein product: CASSHPGYDLGEQYF.

This sequence joins TRBV9 and TRBJ1-1; 8 bases are a match to TRBD1. Germline trimming cut 4 bases from V and 1 base from J; bases unmatched to any gene: 9. CDR1 and CDR2 (germline): SGDLS, YYNGEE. The length of the CDR3 is 16 residues. The CDR3 here is CASSRGTGLGNTEAFF. For the CDR3, the DNA is TGTGCCAGCAGCCGGGGGACAGGTCTGGGGAACACTGAAGCTTTCTTT.

Only a few counts were recorded for this clone. The rearrangement joins TRBV30 to TRBJ1-3, with D unresolved. CDR1 and CDR2 (germline): GTSNPN, SVGIG (reference sequence). V was pared by 5 bases and J by 0 bases, with 8 bases between. The CDR3 has 13 amino acids. CDR3 loop: CAWEGRSGNTIYF. CDR3 bases: TGTGCCTGGGAGGGTCGCTCTGGAAACACCATATATTTT. The full variable domain, in which reference TRBV30 and TRBJ1-3 provide the parts outside the CDR3, is SQTIHQWPATLVQPVGSPLSLECTVEGTSNPNLYWYRQAAGRGLQLLFYSVGIGQISSEVPQNLSASRPQDRQFILSSKKLLLSDSGFYLCAWEGRSGNTIYFGEGSWLTVV.

The table lists this clone with a few counts. V is TRBV7-2 and J is TRBJ1-5; D is perhaps TRBD1 (5 bases). CDR1 and CDR2 (germline): SGHTA, FQGNSA. Trimming cost V 4 bases and J 3 bases, with 10 bases left between them. This CDR3 region has 14 residues. The CDR3 protein is CASSSGLINQPQHF. The DNA of the CDR3 is TGTGCCAGCAGCTCGGGACTGATCAATCAGCCCCAGCATTTT.

This chain uses TRBV30 with TRBJ2-5, with TRBD1 matching over 7 bases. TRBJ2-7 matches the DNA end more closely, so the J call is doubtful. The CDR3 totals 14 residues. Germline CDR1 and CDR2: GTSNPN and SVGIG (reference sequence). CDR3 sequence (DNA): TGTGCCTGGCAACCGGGACAGAGCCCCTACGAGCAGTACTTC. It codes for CAWQPGQSPYEQYF.

The gene calls are TRBV25-1 and TRBJ2-5, with unresolved D. Trimming removed 6 bases from V and 5 bases from J, with 7 bases in between. In germline, CDR1 is MGHDK, CDR2 SYGVNS. This CDR3 contains 11 residues. CDR3 DNA: TGTGCCAGCAGAGCCGCGGAGACCCAGTACTTC. This encodes CASRAAETQYF.